This T cell receptor (beta chain) was sequenced during a study of blood T cell repertoires in COVID-19. There are a few counts of this clone. Profiling relied on immunoSEQ multiplex PCR, and the TCRdb table lists in-frame clones only, not all of them. The sample yields tens of thousands of clones, around 88% seen once. This CDR3 contains 17 residues. The ends lost 0 bases at V and 4 bases at J; junction bases unmatched: 9. The sequenced sample consisted of peripheral blood. This receptor was obtained from a man aged 60-69 years with acute or convalescent COVID-19. The chain is built from TRBV5-3 and TRBJ1-5, with TRBD1 matching 8 bases. TRBV5-3 qualifies as an ORF whose function is uncertain. CDR3 in DNA: TGTGCCAGAAGCTTGGATATAGGACAGGGACAAAATCAGCCCCAGCATTTT. Translation: CARSLDIGQGQNQPQHF.